These 29 T cell receptor beta chains originate from one sample sequenced in a study of spatial heterogeneity in lung cancer. MiXCR, applied by TCRdb to the 5' RACE reads, yields one record per CDR3 protein. Here the sample spans 4,000 or so distinct CDR3 sequences, approximately 16% being singletons. Time point reported: sample taken at primary tumor resection. Unsorted whole RNA of tumor, nontumor lung or frozen PBMC was sequenced. Specimen: PBMCs, collected at surgery. These receptors were taken from a male donor with early-stage non-small cell lung cancer.

The rearrangement joins TRBV6-1 to TRBJ2-5; D uncertain. The CDR3 is made up of 11 amino acids. Germline V lookup: CDR1 MNHNS, CDR2 SASEGT. Trimming left V 10 bases short and J 5 bases short, with 11 bases between. CDR3 sequence: CATSPAETQYF. CDR3 nucleotide sequence: TGTGCCACCTCCCCGGCGGAGACCCAGTACTTC.

This clonotype was counted between two and nine times. The V gene is TRBV24-1, the J gene TRBJ2-5, with TRBD2 matching 12 bases. J was trimmed by 2 bases and V by 2 bases; bases with no gene match: 5. The CDR3 consists of 17 residues. The germline gives CDR1 KGHDR, CDR2 SFDVKD. The chain's CDR3 is CATSDWEGTSGQETQYF. The CDR3 region has the DNA TGTGCCACCAGTGATTGGGAAGGGACTAGCGGGCAAGAGACCCAGTACTTC.

This clonotype occurred a few times. CDR3 coding DNA: TGTGCCAGCGAAGAAGGGGGGGGCGGAGATACGCAGTATTTT. Encoded protein: CASEEGGGGDTQYF. The chain uses TRBV6-1 and TRBJ2-3, with D perhaps TRBD2 (7 bases). This CDR3 comprises 14 residues. V lost 8 bases and J 5 bases, leaving 17 bases between the germline ends. The V gene's germline CDR1 is MNHNS and CDR2 SASEGT.

At least ten counts were recorded for this clonotype. J is TRBJ2-7 and V is TRBV3-1, with 12 positions matching TRBD2. Trimming at V came to 7 bases and at J to 7 bases, leaving 5 bases not matched to a gene. Looked up from germline, CDR1 is LGHDT and CDR2 is YNNKEL (reference sequence). CDR3 size: 13 residues. As DNA, the CDR3 is TGTGCCAGCACTAGCGGGGGGGCTGGAGAGCAGTACTTC. It yields the protein CASTSGGAGEQYF.

The chain joins TRBV11-3 to TRBJ2-1, with D uncertain. The CDR3 has 13 amino acids. V gave up 1 base and J gave up 6 bases, with 7 bases separating them. The germline CDR1 and CDR2 sequences are SGHNT and YENEEA. CDR3 nucleotides: TGTGCCAGCAGCTTAGGGTCCCTCAATGAGCAGTTCTTC. Encoded protein: CASSLGSLNEQFF.

This clonotype was observed a handful of times. The chain uses TRBV20-1 and TRBJ1-2, with a weak D call TRBD1 (6 bases). CDR1 DFQATT and CDR2 SNEGSKA come from the germline V gene (reference sequence). V was pared by 6 bases and J by 8 bases, with 22 bases between. The CDR3 is made up of 14 amino acids. The CDR3 region has the DNA TGCAGTGCCCCAAAGGACAGCGCCTTGGAGGGCTACACCTTC. It codes for CSAPKDSALEGYTF.

This clonotype was detected once. The chain couples TRBV28 to TRBJ2-2, with D perhaps TRBD1 (6 bases). CDR1 is MDHEN and CDR2 is SYDVKM in the germline V gene. There are 14 residues in the CDR3. The V end lost 4 bases, the J end lost 4 bases, and 10 bases lay between the germline ends. The DNA for the CDR3 is TGTGCCAGCAGTTATGGGGGCGGCACCGGGGAGCTGTTTTTT. As protein: CASSYGGGTGELFF.

This clonotype appeared a single time. The rearrangement joins TRBV19 to TRBJ1-5, with a tentative D call TRBD1 (5 bases). The CDR3 length is 12 residues. Between the trimmed V and J ends, which lost 9 bases and 0 bases, there was a span of 6 bases. The germline V gene has CDR1 LNHDA and CDR2 SQIVND (reference sequence). This CDR3 is CASGGSNQPQHF. CDR3 coding DNA: TGTGCCAGCGGGGGTAGCAATCAGCCCCAGCATTTT.

This clonotype was recorded a few times. The V and J genes are TRBV9 and TRBJ1-1; weak D call: TRBD1 (6 bases). CDR1 is SGDLS, CDR2 YYNGEE, per germline. The CDR3 length is 17 residues. V was trimmed by 3 bases and J by 0 bases, leaving 18 bases between them. The CDR3 is CASSASGVRVMNTEAFF. CDR3 nucleotides: TGTGCCAGCAGCGCCTCAGGGGTGAGGGTTATGAACACTGAAGCTTTCTTT.

This clonotype has ten or more counts. The chain couples TRBV5-1 to TRBJ2-2; D perhaps matches TRBD2 (6 bases). V dropped 5 bases and J dropped 7 bases, with 12 bases sitting between them. The CDR3 spans 13 residues. Germline CDR1 is SGHRS and CDR2 is YFSETQ. DNA of the CDR3: TGCGCCAGCAGTTTCAGGGAGGTCGGGGAGCTGTTTTTT. Residues: CASSFREVGELFF. The complete variable domain, with remaining parts taken from reference TRBV5-1 and TRBJ2-2, reads KAGVTQTPRYLIKTRGQQVTLSCSPISGHRSVSWYQQTPGQGLQFLFEYFSETQRNKGNFPGRFSGRQFSNSRSEMNVSTLELGDSALYLCASSFREVGELFFGEGSRLTVL.

The chain links TRBV7-9 to TRBJ2-6, with D unresolved. Between the trimmed V and J ends, which lost 6 bases and 3 bases, there was a span of 15 bases. Germline V gene sequence: CDR1 SEHNR, CDR2 FQNEAQ (reference sequence). CDR3 length equals 16 residues. Here the CDR3 DNA reads TGTGCCAGCAGGGAAAAAGGACGTGATGGGGCCAACGTCCTGACTTTC. It codes for CASREKGRDGANVLTF.

This clonotype was detected a few times. The chain combines TRBV29-1 with TRBJ2-1; D gene unclear. CDR1 is SQVTM, CDR2 ANQGSEA, per germline. The CDR3 length is 10 residues. Trimming shortened V by 5 bases and J by 8 bases, and 7 bases separated the two germline ends. CDR3 in amino acids: CSVWADEQFF. Here the CDR3 DNA reads TGCAGCGTTTGGGCGGATGAGCAGTTCTTC.

In the case of this clonotype: Being one base from a much bigger clone, this may be a read error. The rearrangement links TRBV12-3 or TRBV12-4 to TRBJ1-2, with D hard to call. The CDR3 totals 12 residues. The V gene lost 10 bases and the J gene lost 0 bases, with 9 bases spanning the gap. The CDR3 DNA reads as TGTGCCAACAGCAGCGCTAACTATGGCTACACCTTC. The encoded protein is CANSSANYGYTF.

This clonotype was detected many times. This chain joins TRBV7-9 and TRBJ2-6, with D perhaps assigned TRBD1 or TRBD2 (5 bases each). The CDR3 has 18 residues. CDR1 and CDR2 (germline): SEHNR, FQNEAQ (reference sequence). V was pared by 5 bases and J by 2 bases, with 19 bases between. The CDR3 DNA reads as TGTGCCAGCAGCCTCGGGGCGCTGGGACCAACTGGGGCCAACGTCCTGACTTTC. The encoded protein is CASSLGALGPTGANVLTF. Together with reference TRBV7-9 and TRBJ2-6, the CDR3 gives the full variable domain: DTGVSQNPRHKITKRGQNVTFRCDPISEHNRLYWYRQTLGQGPEFLTYFQNEAQLEKSRLLSDRFSAERPKGSFSTLEIQRTEQGDSAMYLCASSLGALGPTGANVLTFGAGSRLTVL.

This clonotype came up many times. The chain recombines TRBV5-1 with TRBJ2-5; TRBD1 agrees at 7 bases. Germline V gene data show CDR1 as SGHRS and CDR2 as YFSETQ. After removal of 0 bases from V and 4 bases from J, the junction contained 6 bases not matched to a gene. There are 15 residues in the CDR3. DNA of the CDR3: TGCGCCAGCAGCTTGGTCGACAGGGATCGAGAGACCCAGTACTTC. It is translated as CASSLVDRDRETQYF.

This chain connects TRBV5-1 to TRBJ1-2; D unclear. Germline V gene data show CDR1 as SGHRS and CDR2 as YFSETQ. The CDR3 is made up of 15 amino acids. The V end was cut by 0 bases, the J end by 1 base, with 10 bases between. CDR3 region: CASSLDPNYNYGYTF. The DNA for the CDR3 is TGCGCCAGCAGCTTGGACCCCAACTATAACTATGGCTACACCTTC.

The chain joins TRBV6-5 to TRBJ2-1; D may be TRBD2 (7 bases). The V end lost 5 bases, the J end lost 4 bases, and 30 bases lay between the germline ends. The CDR3 sequence is 20 residues long. Per the germline V gene, CDR1 is MNHEY and CDR2 is SVGAGI. The CDR3 DNA follows: TGTGCCAGCAGTCATGGGGGGGCTCCTTACCGGGCCAGCGTATACAATGAGCAGTTCTTC. Its translation is CASSHGGAPYRASVYNEQFF.

The rearrangement links TRBV11-2 to TRBJ2-5; D gene ambiguous. Per the germline V gene, CDR1 is SGHAT and CDR2 is FQNNGV. V lost 5 bases, J lost 1 base, and 20 bases lay in between. The CDR3 has 17 residues. CDR3 in amino acids: CASSPTYPGEIQETQYF. CDR3 bases: TGTGCCAGCAGCCCAACCTACCCAGGAGAGATCCAAGAGACCCAGTACTTC.

This clonotype was observed many times. The V call is TRBV9, the J call TRBJ2-6; 7 positions match TRBD1. J gave up 2 bases and V 4 bases, and 6 bases lay outside the gene matches. This CDR3 spans 16 amino acids. Germline V gene data show CDR1 as SGDLS and CDR2 as YYNGEE. For the CDR3, the DNA is TGTGCCAGCAGCCCCCGGGACAGAGCTGGGGCCAACGTCCTGACTTTC. It encodes CASSPRDRAGANVLTF.

This clonotype has more than one count but fewer than ten. The rearrangement joins TRBV20-1 to TRBJ2-7; 10 nucleotides agree with TRBD1. With V trimmed by 5 bases and J by 6 bases, 10 bases remained unmatched. CDR3 length: 14 residues. CDR1 and CDR2 (germline): DFQATT, SNEGSKA (reference sequence). CDR3 residues: CSARQTGTGVEQYF. Here the CDR3 DNA reads TGCAGTGCTCGTCAGACCGGGACAGGGGTCGAGCAGTACTTC.

This chain connects TRBV7-2 to TRBJ2-1; the D gene is possibly TRBD2 (6 bases). V was cut by 5 bases and J by 6 bases, with 8 bases left in between. The CDR3 is 12 residues long. The V gene's germline CDR1 is SGHTA and CDR2 FQGNSA. CDR3 sequence (DNA): TGTGCCAGCAGCGCGGGACCCAATGAGCAGTTCTTC. Translation: CASSAGPNEQFF.

Only a few counts were recorded for this clonotype. J is TRBJ2-7 and V is TRBV28; 8 bases match TRBD1. V dropped 5 bases and J dropped 7; count of bases not matched to a gene: 13. Germline assignment: CDR1 MDHEN and CDR2 SYDVKM. The CDR3 is 15 residues long. The CDR3 nucleotides are TGTGCCAGCAGTCAGACAGGGGCGGGCGTGAGTGAGCAGTACTTC. Residues: CASSQTGAGVSEQYF.

This clonotype occurred a few times. V gene TRBV7-2 combines with J gene TRBJ2-2; 9 nucleotides align to TRBD1. Trimming took 4 bases from V and 5 from J; bases not matched to a gene: 8. CDR3 length: 16 amino acids. Germline assignment: CDR1 SGHTA and CDR2 FQGNSA. The chain's CDR3 is CASSSLGTGYTGELFF. The DNA for the CDR3 is TGTGCCAGCAGCTCCCTAGGGACAGGGTATACCGGGGAGCTGTTTTTT.

This clonotype has more than one count but fewer than ten. The chain links TRBV5-6 to TRBJ1-6; the match to TRBD1 covers 12 bases. Trimming took 4 bases from V and 10 from J; bases not matched to a gene: 3. Germline V gene data show CDR1 as SGHDT and CDR2 as YYEEEE. The CDR3 loop spans 14 amino acids. The CDR3 DNA is TGTGCCAGCAGCGGGACAGGGGGCAGGTCACCCCTCCACTTT. Its translation: CASSGTGGRSPLHF.

This clonotype has ten or more counts. The gene calls are TRBV2 and TRBJ2-7; no firm D call. Germline V gene lookup returns CDR1 SNHLY and CDR2 FYNNEI. The CDR3 spans 11 residues. Trimming shortened V by 2 bases and J by 12 bases, and 11 bases separated the two germline ends. CDR3 in amino acids: CASSESQDGYF. CDR3 coding DNA: TGTGCCAGCAGTGAAAGCCAGGATGGGTACTTC.

V and J are TRBV20-1 and TRBJ2-7; TRBD2 aligns across 7 bases. V gave up 6 bases and J gave up 3 bases; unmatched junction bases: 8. The germline CDR1 and CDR2 sequences are DFQATT and SNEGSKA (reference sequence). The CDR3 loop spans 13 amino acids. The chain's CDR3 is CSASLAGNYEQYF. CDR3 nucleotide sequence: TGCAGTGCCAGCTTAGCGGGTAACTACGAGCAGTACTTC.

The chain employs TRBV2 and TRBJ1-2; D gene uncertain. CDR3 length equals 13 residues. The germline gives CDR1 SNHLY, CDR2 FYNNEI. Trimming took 8 bases from V and 0 from J, leaving 10 bases between them. CDR3 coding DNA: TGTGCCAGCGCGACTCTAGCTAACTATGGCTACACCTTC. Translating gives CASATLANYGYTF.

The chain recombines TRBV10-3 with TRBJ1-2, with D possibly TRBD1 on 6 matching bases. The CDR3 runs 14 residues. Between the trimmed V and J ends, which lost 2 bases and 4 bases, there was a span of 11 bases. Germline CDR1 is ENHRY and CDR2 is SYGVKD. CDR3 sequence (DNA): TGTGCCATCAGTGAGGCAGGGGCCCTCTATGGCTACACCTTC. Protein: CAISEAGALYGYTF.

The chain couples TRBV7-2 to TRBJ2-5, with D uncertain. The CDR3 consists of 13 residues. Trimming pared 2 bases from V and 5 bases from J, leaving 9 bases between. The V gene's germline CDR1 is SGHTA and CDR2 FQGNSA. CDR3 coding DNA: TGTGCCAGCAGCTTATCGCTGGGTGAGACCCAGTACTTC. It yields the protein CASSLSLGETQYF.